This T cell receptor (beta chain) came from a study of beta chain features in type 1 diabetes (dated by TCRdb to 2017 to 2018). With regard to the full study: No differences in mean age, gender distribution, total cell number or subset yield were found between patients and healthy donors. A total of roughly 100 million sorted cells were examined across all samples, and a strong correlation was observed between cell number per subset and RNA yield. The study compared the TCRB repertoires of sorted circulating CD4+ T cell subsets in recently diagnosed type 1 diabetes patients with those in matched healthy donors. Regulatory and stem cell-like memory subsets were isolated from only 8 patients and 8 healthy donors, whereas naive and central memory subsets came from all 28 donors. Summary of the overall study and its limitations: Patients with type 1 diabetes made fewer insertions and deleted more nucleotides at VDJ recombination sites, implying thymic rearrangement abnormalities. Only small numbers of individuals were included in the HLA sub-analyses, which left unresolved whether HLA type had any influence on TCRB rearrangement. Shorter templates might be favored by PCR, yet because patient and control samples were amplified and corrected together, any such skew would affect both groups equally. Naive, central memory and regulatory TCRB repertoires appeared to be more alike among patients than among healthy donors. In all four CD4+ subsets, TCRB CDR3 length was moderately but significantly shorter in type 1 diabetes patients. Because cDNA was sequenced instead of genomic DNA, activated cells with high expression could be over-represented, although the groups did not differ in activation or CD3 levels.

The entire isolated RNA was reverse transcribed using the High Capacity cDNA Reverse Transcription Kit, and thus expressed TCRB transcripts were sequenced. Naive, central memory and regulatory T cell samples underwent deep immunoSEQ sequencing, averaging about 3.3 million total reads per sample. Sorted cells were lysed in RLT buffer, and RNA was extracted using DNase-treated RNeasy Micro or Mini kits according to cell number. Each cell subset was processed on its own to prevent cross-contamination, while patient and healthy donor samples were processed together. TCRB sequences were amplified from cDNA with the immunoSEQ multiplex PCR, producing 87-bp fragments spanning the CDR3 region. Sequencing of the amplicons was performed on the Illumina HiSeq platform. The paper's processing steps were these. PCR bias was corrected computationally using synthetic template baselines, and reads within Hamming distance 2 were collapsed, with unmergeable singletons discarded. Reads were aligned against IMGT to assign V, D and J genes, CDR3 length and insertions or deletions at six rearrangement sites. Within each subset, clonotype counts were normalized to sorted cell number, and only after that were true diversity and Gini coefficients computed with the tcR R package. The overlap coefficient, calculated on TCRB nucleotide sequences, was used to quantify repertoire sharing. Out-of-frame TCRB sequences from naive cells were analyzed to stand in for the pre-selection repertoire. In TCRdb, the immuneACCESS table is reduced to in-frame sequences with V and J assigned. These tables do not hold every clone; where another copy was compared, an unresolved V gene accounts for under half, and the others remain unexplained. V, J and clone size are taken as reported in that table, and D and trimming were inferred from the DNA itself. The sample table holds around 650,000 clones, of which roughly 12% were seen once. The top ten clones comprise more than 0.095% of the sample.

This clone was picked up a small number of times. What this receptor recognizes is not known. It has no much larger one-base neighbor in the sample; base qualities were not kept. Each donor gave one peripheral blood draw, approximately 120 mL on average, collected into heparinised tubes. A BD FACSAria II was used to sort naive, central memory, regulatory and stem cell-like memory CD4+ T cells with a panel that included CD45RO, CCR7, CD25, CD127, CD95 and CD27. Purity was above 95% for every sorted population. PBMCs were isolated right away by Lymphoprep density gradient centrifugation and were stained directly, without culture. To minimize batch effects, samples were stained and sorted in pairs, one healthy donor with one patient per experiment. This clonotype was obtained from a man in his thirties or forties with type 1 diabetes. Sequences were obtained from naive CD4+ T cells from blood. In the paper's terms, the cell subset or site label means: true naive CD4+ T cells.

The DNA is as follows: TGCGCCAGCAGCTTGGAAGCCCTAGGATACAATGAGCAGTTCTTC. Its coded protein is CASSLEALGYNEQFF. The rearrangement joined TRBV5-1 to TRBJ2-1, with the D gene not clear enough to name. CDR1 SGHRS and CDR2 YFSETQ are derived from the germline V gene. The CDR3 numbers 15 residues from cysteine through phenylalanine. Just the 45-base CDR3 DNA is kept, in frame starting at base 1. V gives up 0 bases and J gives up 4 bases, and the segment between their germline ends measures 11 bases.